This is a list of T cell receptor beta chains from one sample in a study of PD-1 blockade in classical Hodgkin lymphoma. Measured with immunoSEQ multiplex PCR; TCRdb has only the in-frame clones, and not every one. Among about 27,000 clones, approximately 85% were seen once, and the ten largest hold around 2.3%. The sequences come from CD4+ T cells from blood, collected before the fourth cycle of nivolumab. These receptors originate from a human donor with classical Hodgkin lymphoma. The CDR3 runs from the conserved cysteine through the conserved F or W. The order of the fields is J gene, D gene, V gene, clone size, CDR3 DNA, CDR3 protein. D genes are given only for firm matches. Size is stated for part of the rows, as once, few or many counts, or as a class when the clone is expanded.

>TRBJ1-1|-|TRBV15|-
TGTGCCACCAGCAGGGGTTGGGGGGGTTCTGCTGAAGCTTTCTTT
CATSRGWGGSAEAFF
>TRBJ1-4|-|TRBV4-3|-
TGCGCCAGCAGCCAAGCTGGGACTCCCAGGTCTAATGAAAAACTGTTTTTT
CASSQAGTPRSNEKLFF
>TRBJ2-3|-|TRBV7-2|-
TGTGCCAGCAGCTTAGATGGGACGGGAATATTCGCAGATACGCAGTATTTT
CASSLDGTGIFADTQYF
>TRBJ1-1|-|TRBV5-8|-
TGTGCCAGCAGCAAGGCGGACAGACCAGGGGACACTGAAGCTTTCTTT
CASSKADRPGDTEAFF
>TRBJ2-7|-|TRBV6-6|-
TGTGCCAGCAGCGAACCCCCCCAGGTTCCAGCCTACGAGCAGTACTTC
CASSEPPQVPAYEQYF
>TRBJ2-5|TRBD1|TRBV4-1|-
TGCGCCAGCAGCCAGAGAGACAGGGGGCAAGAGACCCAGTACTTC
CASSQRDRGQETQYF
>TRBJ2-7|-|TRBV5-4|-
TGTGCCAGCAGCTTGGACGGCTACGAGCAGTACTTC
CASSLDGYEQYF
>TRBJ2-2|TRBD2|TRBV6-6|-
TGTGCCAGCAGTGCGTTACTAGCGCCGAACACCGGGGAGCTGTTTTTT
CASSALLAPNTGELFF
>TRBJ2-1|-|TRBV6-5|-
TGTGCCAGCAGTTACCGGGGGGCAGCCTACAATGAGCAGTTCTTC
CASSYRGAAYNEQFF
>TRBJ1-5|-|TRBV2|few
TGTGCCAGCAGTGGTGGGCAGGGTAATAGCAATCAGCCCCAGCATTTT
CASSGGQGNSNQPQHF
>TRBJ2-2|-|TRBV11-2|-
TGTGCCAGTAACAGGGGAGGAAGCCCCGGGGAGCTGTTTTTT
CASNRGGSPGELFF
>TRBJ1-4|TRBD1|TRBV11-2|-
TGTGCCAGCAGCTCCCGACAGGGGGAGGATAATGAAAAACTGTTTTTT
CASSSRQGEDNEKLFF
>TRBJ1-1|-|TRBV5-1|-
TGCGCCAGCAGCTTGGACGGTTTGGCTGAAGCTTTCTTT
CASSLDGLAEAFF
>TRBJ1-4|TRBD1|TRBV14|-
TGTGCCAGCAGCCAAAACCGGGACAGGGCCCTCGGGGAAAAACTGTTTTTT
CASSQNRDRALGEKLFF
>TRBJ2-3|-|TRBV7-6|-
TGTGCCAGCAGCTTATACGGCGGATCTAGCACAGATACGCAGTATTTT
CASSLYGGSSTDTQYF
>TRBJ1-1|-|TRBV2|-
TGTGCCAGCAGTGTAGTGGGGACTGAAGCTTTCTTT
CASSVVGTEAFF
>TRBJ1-2|-|TRBV2|-
TGTGCCAGCAGTGGGGACGGGCCGTGGGGCTACACCTTC
CASSGDGPWGYTF
>TRBJ2-7|TRBD1|TRBV10-3|-
TGTGCCATCAGGGGGACAGAGTCCTACGAGCAGTACTTC
CAIRGTESYEQYF
>TRBJ2-2|TRBD2|TRBV30|-
TGTGCCTGGAGTGTCCCCCGACTAGCGGGAGGGGACACCGGGGAGCTGTTTTTT
CAWSVPRLAGGDTGELFF
>TRBJ2-3|-|TRBV5-4|-
TGTGCCAGCAGCTTCCGGGTAGATACGCAGTATTTT
CASSFRVDTQYF
>TRBJ2-5|TRBD2|TRBV11-2|-
TGTGCCAGCAGCTCAGGACTAGCAGAGACCCAGTACTTC
CASSSGLAETQYF
>TRBJ2-7|-|TRBV7-7|-
TGTGCTAGCAGCTCCGGGACCTCCTACGAGCAGTACTTC
CASSSGTSYEQYF
>TRBJ1-1|-|TRBV25-1|-
TGTGCCAGCAGTGAATCTGGTAGGGGTGCCGGGGCTTTCTTT
CASSESGRGAGAFF
>TRBJ2-6|-|TRBV7-2|-
TGTGCCAGCAGCTTAACAGTAGCTGGGGCCAACGTCCTGACTTTC
CASSLTVAGANVLTF
>TRBJ1-1|-|TRBV6-1|-
TGTGCCAGCAGATTTGACAACATGAACACTGAAGCTTTCTTT
CASRFDNMNTEAFF
>TRBJ1-1|-|TRBV11-2|-
TGTGCCAGCAGCCCCGGACGGAACACTGAAGCTTTCTTT
CASSPGRNTEAFF
>TRBJ2-7|-|TRBV7-6|-
TGTGCCAGCAGCCCCACGTTCTCCTACGAGCAGTACTTC
CASSPTFSYEQYF
>TRBJ1-2|TRBD1|TRBV6-6|-
TGTGCCAGCAGTGCGACCGGGACAGCTAACTATGGCTACACCTTC
CASSATGTANYGYTF
>TRBJ1-1|-|TRBV27|-
TGTGCCAGCAGTTTAAGGCCCCCCGGGAACACTGAAGCTTTCTTT
CASSLRPPGNTEAFF
>TRBJ2-3|-|TRBV5-4|-
TGTGCCAGCAGCTTGGTTCCGAGCACAGATACGCAGTATTTT
CASSLVPSTDTQYF
>TRBJ1-2|-|TRBV30|few
TGTGCCTGGACGTATCAGGGTTCAGGTGGCTACACCTTC
CAWTYQGSGGYTF
>TRBJ1-1|-|TRBV25-1|-
TGTGCCAGCAGCTTGCTGATGAACACTGAAGCTTTCTTT
CASSLLMNTEAFF
>TRBJ1-1|-|TRBV29-1|few
TGCAGCGTTGAAGGAGGGATGTGGGACACTGAAGCTTTCTTT
CSVEGGMWDTEAFF
>TRBJ2-5|TRBD2|TRBV7-2|-
TGTGCCAGCAGCCCCCGACTAGCTGGCGAGACCCAGTACTTC
CASSPRLAGETQYF
>TRBJ1-4|TRBD1|TRBV7-2|-
TGTGCCAGCAGCGCCTATATACAGGGGGGAAATGAAAAACTGTTTTTT
CASSAYIQGGNEKLFF
>TRBJ2-3|TRBD2|TRBV18|-
TGTGCCAGCTCCCTTAGCGGGCTTAGCACAGATACGCAGTATTTT
CASSLSGLSTDTQYF
>TRBJ2-2|-|TRBV30|-
TGTGCCTGGGGGCCGCCCGGAAGAGCCGGGGAGCTGTTTTTT
CAWGPPGRAGELFF
>TRBJ1-1|-|TRBV5-4|few
TGTGCCAGCAGCGGGGGCCGCGGCACTGAAGCTTTCTTT
CASSGGRGTEAFF
>TRBJ1-3|-|TRBV29-1|once
TGCAGCGTCGTCACCGGGACGGGCTCTGGAAACACCATATATTTT
CSVVTGTGSGNTIYF
>TRBJ1-4|-|TRBV7-2|-
TGTGCCAGCAGCCGCAGCGGGCACAATGAAAAACTGTTTTTT
CASSRSGHNEKLFF
>TRBJ2-5|-|TRBV30|-
TGTGCCTGGAGTGTAGTCCAGGGTGGGGAGACCCAGTACTTC
CAWSVVQGGETQYF
>TRBJ2-1|TRBD2|TRBV5-4|-
TGTGCCAGCAGCTCTAAGTCTAGCGGGAGTACCCAGTTCTTC
CASSSKSSGSTQFF
>TRBJ2-7|TRBD2|TRBV28|-
TGTGCCAGCTTAGCGGGATTGGGCGAGCAGTACTTC
CASLAGLGEQYF
>TRBJ2-5|-|TRBV5-6|-
TGTGCCAGCAGCTTGTTTTGGCCCACGAGGGAGACCCAGTACTTC
CASSLFWPTRETQYF
>TRBJ2-4|TRBD1|TRBV6-1|once
TGTGCCAGCAGTGGGCGTCCCGGGACAGGGTTCGGGGTAGCCAAAAACATTCAGTACTTC
CASSGRPGTGFGVAKNIQYF
>TRBJ2-5|-|TRBV5-1|-
TGCGCCAGCAGCTTGCAGACAGGCCAAGAGACCCAGTACTTC
CASSLQTGQETQYF
>TRBJ1-6|TRBD1|TRBV11-2|-
TGTGCCAGCAGCTGGGGACAGGGTGATAATTCACCCCTCCACTTT
CASSWGQGDNSPLHF
>TRBJ2-7|TRBD2|TRBV4-2|-
TGTGCCAGCAGCTCAGCCGGACTAGCGGGGTACGACGAGCAGTACTTC
CASSSAGLAGYDEQYF
>TRBJ1-1|-|TRBV7-2|few
TGTGCCAGCAGCCTTAGTCCCTTCCCCACTGAAGCTTTCTTT
CASSLSPFPTEAFF
>TRBJ1-2|-|TRBV28|once
TGTGCCAGCAGCCCGACCGCTTTCTATGGCTACACCTTC
CASSPTAFYGYTF
>TRBJ2-3|-|TRBV18|-
TGTGCCAGCTCACCAGGCACAGATACGCAGTATTTT
CASSPGTDTQYF
>TRBJ2-1|-|TRBV28|-
TGTGCCAGCAGTTTAGGAGTACTTTCTAATGAGCAGTTCTTC
CASSLGVLSNEQFF
>TRBJ1-2|TRBD1|TRBV7-2|-
TGTGCCAGCAGCCCGCAGGTCGACAGGGGCCGTTATCTAGGCTATGGCTACACCTTC
CASSPQVDRGRYLGYGYTF
>TRBJ2-1|-|TRBV7-8|-
TGTGCCAGCATCCCATTTCGCGGCAACTACAATGAGCAGTTCTTC
CASIPFRGNYNEQFF
>TRBJ2-5|-|TRBV28|-
TGTGCCACTTATGAAACCCCCCCAATTACGGAGACCCAGTACTTC
CATYETPPITETQYF
>TRBJ2-7|TRBD1|TRBV4-3|-
TGCGCCAGCAGCCAAGATACCCTCGGACAGGGCTACGAGCAGTACTTC
CASSQDTLGQGYEQYF
>TRBJ2-7|-|TRBV5-1|-
TGCGCCAGCAGCTTGCGGTCAGATTCTTCGTACGAGCAGTACTTC
CASSLRSDSSYEQYF